Listed below are T cell receptor beta chains from one sample, sequenced in a study of CD8 T cells in Susac syndrome. TCRdb fed the immunoSEQ multiplex PCR reads into MiXCR, producing one record per CDR3 protein. The repertoire includes some 100,000 distinct CDR3 sequences, roughly 96% of them detected once, and approximately 0.092% sits in the top ten. Sequencing used CD4+ T cells from PBMCs. Receptors originate from a human donor in good health. Both conserved end residues are part of each CDR3. The D gene is left open where the match is weak. Some rows have no size entry. The others give once, few or many, or a class for an expanded clone.

>.|TRBV3-1|.|TRBJ1-2
CASSSPGGYTF
TGTGCCAGCAGCTCCCCGGGTGGCTACACCTTC
>.|TRBV6-1|.|TRBJ2-6
CASRTGGSGANVLTF
TGTGCCAGCAGGACCGGGGGATCTGGGGCCAACGTCCTGACTTTC
>.|TRBV20-1|TRBD2|TRBJ2-1
CSARGTSAEQFF
TGCAGTGCTAGAGGGACTAGCGCTGAGCAGTTCTTC
>.|TRBV5-1|.|TRBJ2-5
CASSLGSVQETQYF
TGCGCCAGCAGCTTGGGTTCTGTCCAGGAGACCCAGTACTTC
>once|TRBV2|TRBD1|TRBJ2-2
CASRGTGSSTGELFF
TGTGCCAGCAGGGGGACAGGGTCTAGTACCGGGGAGCTGTTTTTT
>.|TRBV20-1|TRBD2|TRBJ2-2
CSARVGGNANTGELFF
TGCAGTGCTAGAGTGGGAGGGAATGCGAACACCGGGGAGCTGTTTTTT
>.|TRBV3-1|.|TRBJ2-2
CASGSRLGPSGELFF
TGTGCCAGCGGGTCCAGACTAGGCCCCTCCGGGGAGCTGTTTTTT
>.|TRBV28|TRBD1|TRBJ1-1
CASSLGDREAFF
TGTGCCAGCAGTTTGGGGGACAGGGAAGCTTTCTTT
>.|TRBV27|TRBD1|TRBJ1-1
CASSGQVQGAVKAFF
TGTGCCAGCAGTGGCCAAGTCCAGGGGGCGGTAAAAGCTTTCTTT
>once|TRBV3-1|TRBD2|TRBJ2-7
CASSLSLAGGSEQYF
TGTGCCAGCAGCCTTTCGCTAGCGGGGGGTTCCGAGCAGTACTTC
>.|TRBV7-6|TRBD2|TRBJ2-7
CASSLGASGGGEQYF
TGTGCCAGCAGCTTAGGGGCTAGCGGGGGCGGGGAGCAGTACTTC
>once|TRBV3-1|.|TRBJ2-7
CASRNLDEQYF
TGTGCCAGCCGGAATCTCGACGAGCAGTACTTC
>.|TRBV15|.|TRBJ2-7
CATSRDDVTFSYEQYF
TGTGCCACCAGCAGAGATGACGTTACATTCTCCTACGAGCAGTACTTC
>.|TRBV5-1|.|TRBJ1-1
CASSLAGYSGNTEAFF
TGCGCCAGCAGCTTGGCCGGGTATTCGGGGAACACTGAAGCTTTCTTT
>.|TRBV15|TRBD2|TRBJ2-7
CATSKRTGGGGRVYEQYF
TGTGCCACCAGCAAAAGGACAGGCGGAGGCGGGAGGGTCTACGAGCAGTACTTC
>.|TRBV7-8|.|TRBJ2-3
CASSFEASTDTQYF
TGTGCCAGCAGCTTTGAGGCTAGCACAGATACGCAGTATTTT
>.|TRBV5-1|.|TRBJ2-2
CASRGPNTGELFF
TGCGCCAGCAGGGGGCCGAACACCGGGGAGCTGTTTTTT
>.|TRBV12-3/TRBV12-4|.|TRBJ2-7
CASSLGPGPLRF
TGTGCCAGCAGTTTAGGTCCCGGGCCCCTTCGGTTC
>.|TRBV12-3/TRBV12-4|.|TRBJ1-1
CASSSGVRTEAFF
TGTGCCAGCAGTTCAGGGGTTCGGACTGAAGCTTTCTTT
>.|TRBV12-3/TRBV12-4|.|TRBJ2-3
CASSPYGQVTQYF
TGTGCCAGCAGTCCTTATGGGCAGGTGACGCAGTATTTT
>.|TRBV2|.|TRBJ2-5
CASRRSETQYF
TGTGCCAGCAGGAGGTCGGAGACCCAGTACTTC
>.|TRBV5-4|.|TRBJ1-2
CASSPGALNYGYTF
TGTGCCAGCAGCCCGGGGGCACTTAACTATGGCTACACCTTC
>once|TRBV10-3|.|TRBJ2-7
CAISEGFPSSYEQYF
TGTGCCATCAGTGAAGGCTTTCCGAGCTCCTACGAGCAGTACTTC
>.|TRBV11-2|.|TRBJ2-2
CASSLELAIGELFF
TGTGCCAGCAGCTTAGAGCTGGCGATCGGGGAGCTGTTTTTT
>.|TRBV13|.|TRBJ2-7
CASSSSPKRSAYEQYF
TGTGCCAGCAGCTCCTCCCCCAAGCGCTCGGCCTACGAGCAGTACTTC
>.|TRBV29-1|TRBD1|TRBJ2-7
CSVLTGGYYEQYF
TGCAGCGTTCTGACAGGGGGATACTACGAGCAGTACTTC
>.|TRBV30|TRBD1|TRBJ1-1
CAWSRDRATEAFF
TGTGCCTGGAGCCGGGACAGGGCAACTGAAGCTTTCTTT
>.|TRBV12-3/TRBV12-4|TRBD1|TRBJ2-7
CASSQQGAGGPYEQYF
TGTGCCAGCAGTCAGCAGGGAGCAGGGGGCCCCTACGAGCAGTACTTC
>.|TRBV23-1|.|TRBJ2-5
CASSPTGRRETQYF
TGCGCCAGCTCCCCGACAGGGAGGAGAGAGACCCAGTACTTC
>.|TRBV6-2/TRBV6-3|.|TRBJ2-4
CASTQRGRLDIQYF
TGTGCCAGCACCCAACGGGGCAGATTGGACATTCAGTACTTC
>once|TRBV4-3|.|TRBJ1-5
CASSQGSRGQPQHF
TGCGCCAGCAGCCAAGGTTCGAGAGGGCAGCCCCAGCATTTT
>.|TRBV16|.|TRBJ1-2
CASSQSRDYGYTF
TGTGCCAGCAGCCAATCGAGGGACTATGGCTACACCTTC
>.|TRBV10-3|TRBD1|TRBJ2-1
CAISYIGGSENEQFF
TGTGCCATCAGTTACATAGGGGGCTCGGAGAATGAGCAGTTCTTC
>.|TRBV5-1|TRBD1|TRBJ2-7
CASSSPRTGGYEQYF
TGCGCCAGCAGCTCTCCAAGGACAGGGGGCTACGAGCAGTACTTC
>.|TRBV4-3|.|TRBJ2-5
CASSTYLEANLQTQYF
TGCGCCAGCAGCACATACCTTGAAGCGAACCTACAGACCCAGTACTTC
>.|TRBV5-1|.|TRBJ2-7
CASSFTRGSYEQYF
TGCGCCAGCAGCTTCACCAGGGGTTCCTACGAGCAGTACTTC
>once|TRBV4-1|.|TRBJ2-3
CASSPDGKSTDTQYF
TGCGCCAGCAGCCCGGACGGGAAGAGCACAGATACGCAGTATTTT
>.|TRBV3-1|.|TRBJ1-6
CASSQATGSALHF
TGTGCCAGCAGCCAAGCCACAGGGTCGGCCCTCCACTTT
>.|TRBV6-5|TRBD2|TRBJ2-1
CASSPAGDYYNEQFF
TGTGCCAGCAGTCCGGCGGGGGACTATTACAATGAGCAGTTCTTC
>.|TRBV30|TRBD2|TRBJ2-1
CAWSFSGGNNEQFF
TGTGCCTGGAGCTTTAGCGGGGGAAACAATGAGCAGTTCTTC
>.|TRBV5-1|.|TRBJ1-3
CASSLDGAGNTIYF
TGCGCCAGCAGCTTGGATGGGGCTGGAAACACCATATATTTT
>.|TRBV3-1|.|TRBJ1-6
CASSQGGSALNSPLHF
TGTGCCAGCAGCCAAGGAGGAAGTGCCCTTAATTCACCCCTCCACTTT
>.|TRBV3-1|.|TRBJ2-7
CASSQGASTATRQYF
TGTGCCAGCAGCCAAGGGGCCTCCACGGCTACGAGGCAGTACTTC
>.|TRBV5-4|.|TRBJ1-5
CASSRDITQPQHF
TGTGCCAGCAGCCGGGACATAACCCAGCCCCAGCATTTT
>few|TRBV5-6|.|TRBJ2-5
CASSLAIQETQYF
TGTGCCAGCAGCTTGGCTATTCAAGAGACCCAGTACTTC
>.|TRBV7-2|.|TRBJ1-2
CASRTERGTGGYTF
TGTGCCAGCAGGACGGAGAGGGGGACGGGAGGCTACACCTTC
>.|TRBV3-1|TRBD2|TRBJ2-1
CASSQVGTREYEQFF
TGTGCCAGCAGCCAAGTTGGGACTAGGGAGTATGAGCAGTTCTTC
>.|TRBV20-1|TRBD2|TRBJ2-3
CSARAGTSGTDTQYF
TGCAGTGCTAGAGCCGGGACTAGCGGCACAGATACGCAGTATTTT
>.|TRBV7-9|TRBD1|TRBJ1-1
CASSPGQGRGTDTEAFF
TGTGCCAGCAGCCCAGGACAGGGTAGGGGGACGGACACTGAAGCTTTCTTT
>.|TRBV7-2|TRBD2|TRBJ2-7
CASSSRRRGGGRYEQYF
TGTGCCAGCAGCTCCCGACGTCGCGGGGGGGGACGCTACGAGCAGTACTTC
>.|TRBV2|TRBD1|TRBJ1-1
CASITDRATEAFF
TGTGCCAGCATCACGGACAGGGCCACTGAAGCTTTCTTT
>.|TRBV7-9|.|TRBJ1-3
CASSLAGSPGNTIYF
TGTGCCAGCAGCTTAGCAGGGTCCCCTGGAAACACCATATATTTT
>.|TRBV25-1|TRBD1|TRBJ2-7
CASSEDRGYYEQYF
TGTGCCAGCAGTGAAGACAGGGGTTACTACGAGCAGTACTTC
>.|TRBV12-3/TRBV12-4|.|TRBJ2-3
CASSFRSAGPSTDTQYF
TGTGCCAGCAGTTTCCGTAGCGCGGGGCCGAGCACAGATACGCAGTATTTT
>.|TRBV4-2|TRBD1|TRBJ2-7
CASSQSTTGGSYEQYF
TGTGCCAGCAGCCAGTCGACGACAGGGGGCTCCTACGAGCAGTACTTC